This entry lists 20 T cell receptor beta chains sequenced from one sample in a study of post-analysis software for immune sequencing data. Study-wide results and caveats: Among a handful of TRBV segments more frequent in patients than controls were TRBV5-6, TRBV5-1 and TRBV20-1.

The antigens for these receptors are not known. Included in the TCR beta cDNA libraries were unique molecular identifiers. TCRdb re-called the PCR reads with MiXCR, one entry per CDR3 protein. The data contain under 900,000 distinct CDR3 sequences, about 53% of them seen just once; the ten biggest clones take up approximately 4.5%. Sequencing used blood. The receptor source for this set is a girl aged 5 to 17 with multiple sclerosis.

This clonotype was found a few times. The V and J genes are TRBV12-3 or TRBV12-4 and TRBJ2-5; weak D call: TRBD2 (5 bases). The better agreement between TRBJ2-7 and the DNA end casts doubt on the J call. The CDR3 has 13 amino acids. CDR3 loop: CASSMKRSYEQYF. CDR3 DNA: TGTGCCAGCAGCATGAAGCGGAGCTACGAGCAGTACTTC.

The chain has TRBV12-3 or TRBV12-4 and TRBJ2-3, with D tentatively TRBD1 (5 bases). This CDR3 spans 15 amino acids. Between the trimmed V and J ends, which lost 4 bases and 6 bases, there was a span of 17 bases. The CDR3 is CASSSGSSSGDTQYF. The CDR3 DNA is TGTGCCAGCAGTTCTGGTAGTAGTTCAGGGGATACGCAGTATTTT.

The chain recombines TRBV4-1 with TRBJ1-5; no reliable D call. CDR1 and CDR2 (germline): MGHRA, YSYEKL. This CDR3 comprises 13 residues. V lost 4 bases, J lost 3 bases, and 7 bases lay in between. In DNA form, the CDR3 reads TGCGCCAGCAGCCCTACCTACAATCAGCCCCAGCATTTT. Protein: CASSPTYNQPQHF.

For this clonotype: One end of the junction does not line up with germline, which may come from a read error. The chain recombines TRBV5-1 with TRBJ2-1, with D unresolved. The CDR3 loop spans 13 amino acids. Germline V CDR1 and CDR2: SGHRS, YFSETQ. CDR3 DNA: TGCGCCAGCAGCTTGGTAGCTTACAGTGAGCAGTTCTTC. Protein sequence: CASSLVAYSEQFF.

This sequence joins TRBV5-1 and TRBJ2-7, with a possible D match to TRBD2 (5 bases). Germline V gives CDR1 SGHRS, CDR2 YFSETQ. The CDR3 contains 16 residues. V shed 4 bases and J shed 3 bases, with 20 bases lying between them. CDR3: CASSPAVGVTGYEQYF. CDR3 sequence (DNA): TGCGCCAGCAGCCCCGCCGTCGGGGTTACCGGCTACGAGCAGTACTTC. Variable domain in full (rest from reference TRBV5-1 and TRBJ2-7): KAGVTQTPRYLIKTRGQQVTLSCSPISGHRSVSWYQQTPGQGLQFLFEYFSETQRNKGNFPGRFSGRQFSNSRSEMNVSTLELGDSALYLCASSPAVGVTGYEQYFGPGTRLTVT.

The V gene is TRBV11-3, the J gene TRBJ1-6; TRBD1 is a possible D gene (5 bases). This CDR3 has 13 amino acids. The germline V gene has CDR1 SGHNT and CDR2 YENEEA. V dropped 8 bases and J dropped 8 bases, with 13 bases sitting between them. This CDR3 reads CASSTGSDSPLHF. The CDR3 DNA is TGTGCCAGCTCTACAGGTTCGGATTCACCCCTCCACTTT.

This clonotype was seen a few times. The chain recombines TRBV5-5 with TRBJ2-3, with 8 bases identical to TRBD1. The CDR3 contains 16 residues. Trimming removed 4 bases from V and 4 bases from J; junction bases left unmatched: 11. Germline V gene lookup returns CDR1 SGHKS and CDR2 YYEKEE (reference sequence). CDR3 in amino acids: CASSHGQGVWADTQYF. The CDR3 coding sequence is TGTGCCAGCAGCCACGGACAGGGAGTGTGGGCAGATACGCAGTATTTT.

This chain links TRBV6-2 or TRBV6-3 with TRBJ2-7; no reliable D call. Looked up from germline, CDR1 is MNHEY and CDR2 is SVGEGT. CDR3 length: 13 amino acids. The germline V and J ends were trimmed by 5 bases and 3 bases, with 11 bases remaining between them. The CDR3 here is CASSHNLLYEQYF. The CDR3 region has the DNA TGTGCCAGCAGTCATAATTTGCTCTACGAGCAGTACTTC.

CDR3 in amino acids: CASTAVVGEAVTGANVLTF. In DNA, the CDR3 is TGTGCCAGCACCGCAGTCGTGGGGGAGGCGGTAACTGGGGCCAACGTCCTGACTTTC. The V call is TRBV7-9, the J call TRBJ2-6; a possible D gene is TRBD2 (6 bases). Germline V lookup: CDR1 SEHNR, CDR2 FQNEAQ (reference sequence). Trimming took off 7 bases at V and 2 bases at J, with 24 bases between the two ends. The CDR3 length is 19 residues.

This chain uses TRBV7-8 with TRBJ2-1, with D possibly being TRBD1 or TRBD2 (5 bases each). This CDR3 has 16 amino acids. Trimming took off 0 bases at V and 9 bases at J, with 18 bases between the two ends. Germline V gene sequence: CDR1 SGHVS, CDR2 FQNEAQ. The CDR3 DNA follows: TGTGCCAGCAGCTTAGCGAGGGTGGGGACCGGAGGTGAGCAGTTCTTC. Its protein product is CASSLARVGTGGEQFF.

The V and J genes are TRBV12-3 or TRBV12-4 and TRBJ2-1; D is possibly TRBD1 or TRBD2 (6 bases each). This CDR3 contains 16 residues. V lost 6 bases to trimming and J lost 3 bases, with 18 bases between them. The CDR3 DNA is TGTGCCAGCAGCCCGCCCCGGGGGCCCTTCTACAATGAGCAGTTCTTC. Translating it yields CASSPPRGPFYNEQFF.

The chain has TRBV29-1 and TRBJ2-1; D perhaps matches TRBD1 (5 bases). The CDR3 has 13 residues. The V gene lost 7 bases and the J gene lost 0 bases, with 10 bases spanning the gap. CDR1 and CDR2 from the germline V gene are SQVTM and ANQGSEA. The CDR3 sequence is CSGLQGSYNEQFF. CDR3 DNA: TGCAGCGGCCTCCAGGGCTCCTACAATGAGCAGTTCTTC.

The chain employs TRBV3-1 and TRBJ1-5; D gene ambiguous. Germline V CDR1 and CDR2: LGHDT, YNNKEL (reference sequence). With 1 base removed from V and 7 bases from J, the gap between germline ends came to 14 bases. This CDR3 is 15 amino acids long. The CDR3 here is CASSQGNGQGQPQHF. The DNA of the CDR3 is TGTGCCAGCAGCCAAGGGAACGGGCAAGGGCAGCCCCAGCATTTT.

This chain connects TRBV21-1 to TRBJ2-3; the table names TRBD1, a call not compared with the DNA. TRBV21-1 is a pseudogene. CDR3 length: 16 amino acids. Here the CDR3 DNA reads TGTGCCAGCAGCAACCCCCGACATCGCCGCACAGATACGCAGTATTTT. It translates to CASSNPRHRRTDTQYF.

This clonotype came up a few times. CDR3 DNA sequence: TGCAGTGCGCGCGGGGAGGAGCAGTTCTTC. Translation gives CSARGEEQFF. The rearrangement uses TRBV20-1 and TRBJ2-1, with a tentative D call TRBD2 (6 bases). Germline V gene sequence: CDR1 DFQATT, CDR2 SNEGSKA (reference sequence). V shed 6 bases and J shed 10 bases, with 10 bases lying between them. The CDR3 contains 10 residues.

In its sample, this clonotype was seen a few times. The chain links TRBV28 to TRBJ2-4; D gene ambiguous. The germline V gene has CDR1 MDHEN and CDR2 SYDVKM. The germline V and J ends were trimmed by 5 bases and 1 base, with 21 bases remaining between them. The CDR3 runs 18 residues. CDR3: CASSPWAFRVGAKNIQYF. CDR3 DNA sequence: TGTGCCAGCAGTCCTTGGGCCTTCCGGGTCGGGGCCAAAAACATTCAGTACTTC.

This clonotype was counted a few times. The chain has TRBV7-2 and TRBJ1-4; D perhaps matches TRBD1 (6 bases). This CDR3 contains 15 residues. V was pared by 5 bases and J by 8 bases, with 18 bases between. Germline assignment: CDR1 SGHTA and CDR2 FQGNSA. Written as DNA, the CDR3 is TGTGCCAGCAGCCCACGGCCGGACAGTCTGGAAAAACTGTTTTTT. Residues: CASSPRPDSLEKLFF.

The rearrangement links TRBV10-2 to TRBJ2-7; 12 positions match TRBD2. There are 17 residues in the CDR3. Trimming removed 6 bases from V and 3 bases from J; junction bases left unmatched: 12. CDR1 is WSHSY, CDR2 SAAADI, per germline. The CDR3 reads CASSATSGRGVSYEQYF. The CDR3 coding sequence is TGCGCCAGCAGCGCGACTAGCGGGAGAGGGGTAAGCTACGAGCAGTACTTC.

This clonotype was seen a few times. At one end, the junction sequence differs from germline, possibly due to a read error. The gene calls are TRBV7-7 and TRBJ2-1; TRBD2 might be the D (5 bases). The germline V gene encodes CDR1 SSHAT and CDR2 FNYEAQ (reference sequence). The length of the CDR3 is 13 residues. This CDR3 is CASSAHTSQEQFF. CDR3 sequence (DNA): TGTGCTAGCAGCGCCCACACTAGTCAGGAGCAGTTCTTC.

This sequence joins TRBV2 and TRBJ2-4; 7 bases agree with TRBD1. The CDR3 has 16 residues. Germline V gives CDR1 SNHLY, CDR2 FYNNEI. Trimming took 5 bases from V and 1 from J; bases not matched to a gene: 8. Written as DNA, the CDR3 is TGTGCCAGCAGTAGACAGGGACCTCTGGCCAAAAACATTCAGTACTTC. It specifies CASSRQGPLAKNIQYF.